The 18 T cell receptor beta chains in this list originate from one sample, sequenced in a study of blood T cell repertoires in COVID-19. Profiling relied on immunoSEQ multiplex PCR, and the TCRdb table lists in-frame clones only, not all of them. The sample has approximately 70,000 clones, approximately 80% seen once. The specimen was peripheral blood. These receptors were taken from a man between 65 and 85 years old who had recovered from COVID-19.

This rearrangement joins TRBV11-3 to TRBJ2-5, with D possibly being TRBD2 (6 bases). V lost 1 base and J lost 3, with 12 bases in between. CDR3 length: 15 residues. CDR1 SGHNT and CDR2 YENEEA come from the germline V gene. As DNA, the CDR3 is TGTGCCAGCAGCTTAGCGGGACTTCTAGAAGAGACCCAGTACTTC. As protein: CASSLAGLLEETQYF.

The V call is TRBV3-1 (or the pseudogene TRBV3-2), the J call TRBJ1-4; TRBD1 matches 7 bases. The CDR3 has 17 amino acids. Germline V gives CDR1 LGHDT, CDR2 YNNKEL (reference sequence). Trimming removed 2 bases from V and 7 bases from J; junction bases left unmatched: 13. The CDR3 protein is CASSQRLVTGAGEKLFF. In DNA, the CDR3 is TGTGCCAGCAGCCAAAGGCTGGTTACAGGGGCGGGTGAAAAACTGTTTTTT.

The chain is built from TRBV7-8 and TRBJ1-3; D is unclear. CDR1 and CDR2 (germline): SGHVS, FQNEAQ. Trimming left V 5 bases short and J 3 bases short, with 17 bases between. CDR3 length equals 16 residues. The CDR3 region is CASSPRQTRDGNTIYF. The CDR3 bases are TGTGCCAGCAGCCCCCGCCAAACGCGTGATGGAAACACCATATATTTT. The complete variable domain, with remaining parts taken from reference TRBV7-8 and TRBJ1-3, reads GAGVSQSPRYKVAKRGQDVALRCDPISGHVSLFWYQQALGQGPEFLTYFQNEAQLDKSGLPSDRFFAERPEGSVSTLKIQRTQQEDSAVYLCASSPRQTRDGNTIYFGEGSWLTVV.

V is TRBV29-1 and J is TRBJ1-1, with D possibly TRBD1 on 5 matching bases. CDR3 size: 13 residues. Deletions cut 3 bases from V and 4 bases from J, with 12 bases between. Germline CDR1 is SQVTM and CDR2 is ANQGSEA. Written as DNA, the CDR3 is TGCAGCGTTGAGCAGGGTTGGAGCACTGAAGCTTTCTTT. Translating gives CSVEQGWSTEAFF.

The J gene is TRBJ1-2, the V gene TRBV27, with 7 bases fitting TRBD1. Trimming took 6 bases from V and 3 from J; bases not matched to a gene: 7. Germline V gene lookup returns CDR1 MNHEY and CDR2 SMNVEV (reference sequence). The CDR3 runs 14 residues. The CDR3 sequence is CASSHRGPDYGYTF. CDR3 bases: TGTGCCAGCAGCCATAGGGGGCCGGACTATGGCTACACCTTC.

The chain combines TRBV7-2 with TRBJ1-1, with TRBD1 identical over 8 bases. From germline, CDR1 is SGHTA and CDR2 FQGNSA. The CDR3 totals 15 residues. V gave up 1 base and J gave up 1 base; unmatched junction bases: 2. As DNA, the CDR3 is TGTGCCAGCAGCTTAGTGGGGACAGGGAACACTGAAGCTTTCTTT. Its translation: CASSLVGTGNTEAFF.

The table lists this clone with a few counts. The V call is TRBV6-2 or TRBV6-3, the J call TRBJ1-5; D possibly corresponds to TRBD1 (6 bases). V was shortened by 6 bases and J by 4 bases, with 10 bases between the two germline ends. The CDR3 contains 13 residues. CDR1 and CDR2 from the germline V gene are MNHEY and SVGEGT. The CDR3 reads CASSDTGNQPQHF. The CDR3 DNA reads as TGTGCCAGCAGCGATACAGGGAATCAGCCCCAGCATTTT.

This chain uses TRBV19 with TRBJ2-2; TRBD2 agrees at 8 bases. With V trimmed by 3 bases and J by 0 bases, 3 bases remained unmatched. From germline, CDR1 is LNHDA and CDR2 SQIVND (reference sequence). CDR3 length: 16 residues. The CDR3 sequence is CASSMGAGANTGELFF. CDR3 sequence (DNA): TGTGCCAGTAGTATGGGAGCGGGAGCGAACACCGGGGAGCTGTTTTTT.

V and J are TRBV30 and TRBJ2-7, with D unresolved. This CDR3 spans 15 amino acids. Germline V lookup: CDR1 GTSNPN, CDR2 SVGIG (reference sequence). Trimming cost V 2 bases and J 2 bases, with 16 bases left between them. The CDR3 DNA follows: TGTGCCTGGAGTCCCCTGCTCAGTCCCACCTACGAGCAGTACTTC. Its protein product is CAWSPLLSPTYEQYF. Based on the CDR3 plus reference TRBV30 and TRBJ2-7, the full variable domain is SQTIHQWPATLVQPVGSPLSLECTVEGTSNPNLYWYRQAAGRGLQLLFYSVGIGQISSEVPQNLSASRPQDRQFILSSKKLLLSDSGFYLCAWSPLLSPTYEQYFGPGTRLTVT.

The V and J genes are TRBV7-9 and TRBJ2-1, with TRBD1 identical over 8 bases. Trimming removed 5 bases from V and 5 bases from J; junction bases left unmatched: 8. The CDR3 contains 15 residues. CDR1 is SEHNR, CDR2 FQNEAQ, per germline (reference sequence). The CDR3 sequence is CASSAGTGENNEQFF. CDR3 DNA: TGTGCCAGCAGCGCGGGGACAGGCGAAAACAATGAGCAGTTCTTC. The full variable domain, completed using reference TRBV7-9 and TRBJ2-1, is DTGVSQNPRHKITKRGQNVTFRCDPISEHNRLYWYRQTLGQGPEFLTYFQNEAQLEKSRLLSDRFSAERPKGSFSTLEIQRTEQGDSAMYLCASSAGTGENNEQFFGPGTRLTVL.

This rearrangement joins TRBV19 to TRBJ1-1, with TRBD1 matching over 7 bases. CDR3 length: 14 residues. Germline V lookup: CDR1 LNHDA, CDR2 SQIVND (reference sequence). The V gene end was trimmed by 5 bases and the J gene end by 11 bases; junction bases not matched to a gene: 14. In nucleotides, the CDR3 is TGTGCCAGTAGTCCTCCGGGACAGCTTACCGACGCTTTCTTT. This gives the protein CASSPPGQLTDAFF. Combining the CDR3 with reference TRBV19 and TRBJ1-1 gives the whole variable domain DGGITQSPKYLFRKEGQNVTLSCEQNLNHDAMYWYRQDPGQGLRLIYYSQIVNDFQKGDIAEGYSVSREKKESFPLTVTSAQKNPTAFYLCASSPPGQLTDAFFGQGTRLTVV.

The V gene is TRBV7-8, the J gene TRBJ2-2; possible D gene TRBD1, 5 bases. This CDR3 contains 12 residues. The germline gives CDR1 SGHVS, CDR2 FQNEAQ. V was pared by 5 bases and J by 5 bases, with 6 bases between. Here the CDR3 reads CASSPGTGELFF. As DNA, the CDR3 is TGTGCCAGCAGCCCAGGGACCGGGGAGCTGTTTTTT. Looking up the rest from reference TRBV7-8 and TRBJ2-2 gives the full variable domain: GAGVSQSPRYKVAKRGQDVALRCDPISGHVSLFWYQQALGQGPEFLTYFQNEAQLDKSGLPSDRFFAERPEGSVSTLKIQRTQQEDSAVYLCASSPGTGELFFGEGSRLTVL.

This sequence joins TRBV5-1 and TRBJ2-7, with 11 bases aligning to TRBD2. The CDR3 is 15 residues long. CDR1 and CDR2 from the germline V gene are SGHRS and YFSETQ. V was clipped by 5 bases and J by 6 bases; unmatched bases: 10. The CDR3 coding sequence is TGCGCCAGCAGTGAGCGTCGACTAGCGGGACGCGAGCAGTACTTC. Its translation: CASSERRLAGREQYF.

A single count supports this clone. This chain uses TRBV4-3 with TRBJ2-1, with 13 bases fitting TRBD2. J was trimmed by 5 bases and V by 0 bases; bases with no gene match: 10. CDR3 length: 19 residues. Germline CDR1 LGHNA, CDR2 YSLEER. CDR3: CASSQDGVFTSGGDNEQFF. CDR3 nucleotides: TGCGCCAGCAGCCAAGATGGTGTTTTTACTAGCGGGGGGGACAATGAGCAGTTCTTC.

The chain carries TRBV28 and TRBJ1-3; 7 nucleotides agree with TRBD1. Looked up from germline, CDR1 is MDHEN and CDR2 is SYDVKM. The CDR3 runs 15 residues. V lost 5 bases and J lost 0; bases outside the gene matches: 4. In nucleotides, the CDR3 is TGTGCCAGCAGTGGGACAGCAGTCTCTGGAAACACCATATATTTT. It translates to CASSGTAVSGNTIYF.

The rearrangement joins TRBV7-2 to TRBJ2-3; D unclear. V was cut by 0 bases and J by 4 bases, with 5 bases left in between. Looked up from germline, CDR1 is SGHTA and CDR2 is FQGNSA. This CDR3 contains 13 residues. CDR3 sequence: CASSLAGPDTQYF. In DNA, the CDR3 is TGTGCCAGCAGCTTAGCTGGGCCAGATACGCAGTATTTT.

The CDR3 loop is CASSQIPGQRVTGELFF. As DNA, the CDR3 is TGTGCCAGCAGCCAAATACCGGGACAGAGGGTTACCGGGGAGCTGTTTTTT. The chain is built from TRBV7-7 and TRBJ2-2, with 7 nucleotides matching TRBD1. The CDR3 is 17 residues long. From germline, CDR1 is SSHAT and CDR2 FNYEAQ (reference sequence). Germline trimming cut 5 bases from V and 5 bases from J; bases unmatched to any gene: 14.

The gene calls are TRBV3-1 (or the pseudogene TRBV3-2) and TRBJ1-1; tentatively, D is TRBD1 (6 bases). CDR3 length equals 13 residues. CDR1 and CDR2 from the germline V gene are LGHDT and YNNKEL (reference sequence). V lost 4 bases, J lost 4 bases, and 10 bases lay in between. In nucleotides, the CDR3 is TGTGCCAGCAGCCGAGCCAGGGGCACTGAAGCTTTCTTT. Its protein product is CASSRARGTEAFF.